The rows below give T cell receptor beta chains drawn from one sample of a study of T cells in Graves' hyperthyroidism and ophthalmopathy. TCRdb re-analysed the multiplex PCR reads in MiXCR, keeping a single row per CDR3 protein. The data hold about 690,000 distinct CDR3 sequences, with 15% to 20% observed a single time. Sequencing input: blood. These receptors were obtained from a man aged 45-65 years with Graves' hyperthyroidism. The CDR3 runs from the conserved cysteine through the conserved F or W. A D gene is named only where the DNA matches it firmly. Where a row states a size, it is once, few, many or the class of an expanded clone; other rows omit it.

DNA | CDR3 | size | D | J | V
TGTGCCACCAGTGATTTCCTAGCGGGAGTTGAGCAGTTCTTC | CATSDFLAGVEQFF | - | TRBD2 | TRBJ2-1 | TRBV24-1
TGCAGTGCTAGTAGAGGACTAGCGGGAGTGAATGAGCAGTTCTTC | CSASRGLAGVNEQFF | many | TRBD2 | TRBJ2-1 | TRBV20-1
TGTGCCAGTAGTCCCGGGACTAGCGGGATCGGGGAGCTGTTTTTT | CASSPGTSGIGELFF | many | TRBD2 | TRBJ2-2 | TRBV19
TGTGCCAGCAGCGAGGGGGGTCAGGGGATGGCCTACAATGAGCAGTTCTTC | CASSEGGQGMAYNEQFF | - | - | TRBJ2-1 | TRBV9
TGTGCCAGCAGCTCTGAACCAAACAATGAGCAGTTCTTC | CASSSEPNNEQFF | many | - | TRBJ2-1 | TRBV11-1
TGTGCCAGCAGTTACTTCTCGGGACTAGTCGAGCAGTACTTC | CASSYFSGLVEQYF | many | TRBD2 | TRBJ2-7 | TRBV6-5
TGTGCCATCGGCAGGGGATATACTAGAGGCTACACCTTC | CAIGRGYTRGYTF | - | - | TRBJ1-2 | TRBV10-3
TGCGCCAGCAGCTTGGACGGCGGGAGTTACAATGAGCAGTTCTTC | CASSLDGGSYNEQFF | many | TRBD2 | TRBJ2-1 | TRBV5-4
TGTGCCAGCAGACCCGCGGGGTACGGGAAACAAGAGACCCAGTACTTC | CASRPAGYGKQETQYF | many | - | TRBJ2-5 | TRBV6-2/TRBV6-3
TGTGCCAGCAGCCCCTGGGGGTCATCTAGGCAAAATGAGCAGTTCTTC | CASSPWGSSRQNEQFF | many | - | TRBJ2-1 | TRBV7-2
TGTGCCAGCAGACGACAGCCCTCTGGGGCCAACGTCCTGACTTTC | CASRRQPSGANVLTF | many | - | TRBJ2-6 | TRBV28
TGCAGTGCTAGTGTTGAACAGCCTGGAAACACCATATATTTT | CSASVEQPGNTIYF | few | - | TRBJ1-3 | TRBV20-1
TGCAGTGCTAGAGATGTAGCTAGCACGTACGAGCAGTACTTC | CSARDVASTYEQYF | few | - | TRBJ2-7 | TRBV20-1
TGTGCCAGCAGCCCGTCGGCAGGCAATTTCTACGAGCAGTACTTC | CASSPSAGNFYEQYF | - | - | TRBJ2-7 | TRBV7-3
TGTGCCAGCAGTGAAGCCGGGACAGGCAACGAAAAACTGTTTTTT | CASSEAGTGNEKLFF | many | TRBD1 | TRBJ1-4 | TRBV2
TGTGCCAGTAGTATAAGCGGACAGTTGAACACTGAAGCTTTCTTT | CASSISGQLNTEAFF | - | - | TRBJ1-1 | TRBV19
TGTGCCAGCAGCTACACCGGGACAGGGGCGTGGGGGGCCAACGTCCTGACTTTC | CASSYTGTGAWGANVLTF | many | TRBD1 | TRBJ2-6 | TRBV27
TGTGCCAGCAGCTTCAGGGCAGCGACGACTGGGGCCAACGTCCTGACTTTC | CASSFRAATTGANVLTF | few | - | TRBJ2-6 | TRBV5-6
TGTGCCTGGAGTGGGGTGCGGAACACTGAAGCTTTCTTT | CAWSGVRNTEAFF | many | - | TRBJ1-1 | TRBV30
TGTGCCAGCAGAGCGGGAGCGGATTACAATGAGCAGTTCTTC | CASRAGADYNEQFF | many | TRBD2 | TRBJ2-1 | TRBV12-3/TRBV12-4
TGCGCCAGCAGCTTGGAGGGGCAGCAGTACTTC | CASSLEGQQYF | few | - | TRBJ2-7 | TRBV5-1
TGTGCCAGCTGGGACAGGTTCACAGATACGCAGTATTTT | CASWDRFTDTQYF | few | TRBD1 | TRBJ2-3 | TRBV6-2/TRBV6-3
TGTGCCGCGGGGGCTTGGAACAATGAGCAGTTCTTC | CAAGAWNNEQFF | - | - | TRBJ2-1 | TRBV3-1
TGTGCCTGGACCCAGGGGTTCACTTTCACAGATACGCAGTATTTT | CAWTQGFTFTDTQYF | - | - | TRBJ2-3 | TRBV30
TGTGCCAGCTCAACGGACTTTCAAGAGACCCAGTACTTC | CASSTDFQETQYF | - | - | TRBJ2-5 | TRBV18
TGTGCCAGCAGAGACCGGGAGTCCTACAATGAGCAGTTCTTC | CASRDRESYNEQFF | few | - | TRBJ2-1 | TRBV6-2/TRBV6-3
TGCGCCAGCAGTCCCGACACAGCCTCTGGAAACACCATATATTTT | CASSPDTASGNTIYF | few | - | TRBJ1-3 | TRBV5-1
TGTGCCACGCGGGAGGGAGGGGCCTACAATGAGCAGTTCTTC | CATREGGAYNEQFF | - | TRBD2 | TRBJ2-1 | TRBV19
TGTGCCTGGAGTGTACGGGGTGGTCAGCCCCAGCATTTT | CAWSVRGGQPQHF | - | - | TRBJ1-5 | TRBV30
TGTGCCAGCAGAGACGGAGGGGGCTCAGATACGCAGTATTTT | CASRDGGGSDTQYF | many | - | TRBJ2-3 | TRBV27
TGCGCCAGCAGTGAGTACCCCTCCAGGGAGGGATCAAATCAGCCCCAGCATTTT | CASSEYPSREGSNQPQHF | few | - | TRBJ1-5 | TRBV10-1
TGTGCCAGTAGTGCCCTAGGGGGCGCGGAAAACACTGAAGCTTTCTTT | CASSALGGAENTEAFF | many | TRBD1 | TRBJ1-1 | TRBV19
TGTGCCAGCAGCTTGGATCCGGGAACCAAAAACATTCAGTACTTC | CASSLDPGTKNIQYF | - | - | TRBJ2-4 | TRBV5-5
TGTGCCTGGAGTCGAGCAGGGTTTGACACTGAAGCTTTCTTT | CAWSRAGFDTEAFF | - | - | TRBJ1-1 | TRBV30
TGTGCCAGCAGTTTTTCCGACAGGGGTACTGAAGCTTTCTTT | CASSFSDRGTEAFF | many | TRBD1 | TRBJ1-1 | TRBV12-3/TRBV12-4
TGCGCCAGCAGCTTGGGAGGGTCTGCTGGCTACACCTTC | CASSLGGSAGYTF | few | - | TRBJ1-2 | TRBV5-1
TGTGCCAGCAGCCCGGCGCGGAGGCTACTGGGAGCCAACGTCCTGACTTTC | CASSPARRLLGANVLTF | many | - | TRBJ2-6 | TRBV7-8
TGTGCCAGCAGCCAGGGACTAGCGGGAGGAAGGGAAGATACGCAGTATTTT | CASSQGLAGGREDTQYF | many | TRBD2 | TRBJ2-3 | TRBV11-2
TGTGCCAGTAGCTTAAGGGACAGGGGGATTTGGGCATCCACTGAATCTTTCTTT | CASSLRDRGIWASTESFF | - | TRBD1 | TRBJ1-1 | TRBV7-9
TGTGCCAGCAGTCGGGACCCCTGGAATCAGCCCCAGCATTTT | CASSRDPWNQPQHF | - | - | TRBJ1-5 | TRBV6-2/TRBV6-3
TGCAGTGTTTTCCGCCGTGGGACCGGGGAGCTGTTTTTT | CSVFRRGTGELFF | - | - | TRBJ2-2 | TRBV20-1